This TCR beta chain appears in the sequencing data of a study of CD8 T cells in Susac syndrome (dated by TCRdb to about 2019). Study-level background: The study used repertoire sequencing to test whether antigen drove CD8+ T cell activation and differentiation in Susac syndrome. The clonality of the CD8+ T cell repertoire was compared across about 12 healthy donors, around 14 Susac syndrome patients and 15 multiple sclerosis patients. Beyond this particular receptor, the publication reports: The number of individuals in the TCR sequencing and HLA analysis was recognized as being relatively small.

High-throughput TCR beta sequencing profiled peripheral blood CD8+ and CD4+ T cells from healthy donors, Susac syndrome patients and multiple sclerosis patients. The multiple sclerosis controls were treatment-naive patients who had stable or active relapsing-remitting disease and met the revised McDonald criteria. Bulk CD8+ and CD4+ T cells were purified by magnetic negative isolation, while CD8+ TEMRA cells were enriched using FACS. Blood was drawn into EDTA tubes, processed within 24 hours, and PBMCs were isolated by density gradient centrifugation. PBMCs destined for TCR sequencing were cryopreserved in liquid nitrogen and later thawed in a 37 °C water bath. A purity of at least 90% was achieved for sorted or isolated CD4+, CD8+ and CD8+ TEMRA cells. V drops 4 bases and J drops 0 bases, leaving 17 bases in between. The CDR3 measures 17 amino acids from cysteine to phenylalanine. Of the read, only the CDR3 DNA is kept; its 51 bases are in frame from base 1. Via the germline V gene, CDR1 is MNHNS and CDR2 SASEGT.

In regard to this clonotype: The specificity of this receptor is unknown. No much larger clonotype is one base removed from it; base qualities were not supplied.

RNA was extracted with the RNeasy kit and roughly 0.45 to 1 ug was reverse transcribed using random hexamers. TCR beta CDR3 regions were amplified with the immunoSEQ multiplex PCR assay covering 54 Vbeta and 13 Jbeta segments. PCR amplification bias was corrected by using a synthetic template baseline for primer optimization and computational correction. As for the original processing: Only productive sequences were kept, with reads annotated to V, D and J genes according to IMGT and analyzed in immunoSEQ Analyzer. To calculate clonality, Shannon entropy was normalized by log2 of the number of productive unique sequences and then subtracted from one. For each patient and control, public and private clones were evaluated among the 100 most prevalent clones. Clones were defined as Susac-specific when absent from the healthy and MS cohorts, from over a thousand published viral clones and from other ImmuneACCESS disease sequences. TCRdb passed the public sequencing reads through fastp at Q25 and MiXCR, retaining productive beta sequences. Identical CDR3 protein sequences are pooled into one entry, listed with their most common genes and DNA. TCRdb, not the original authors, processed these V and J calls. The sample has 250,000 to 300,000 distinct CDR3 sequences on record, roughly 85% of them singletons. The ten largest clones capture roughly 0.21% of the sample.

The chain was built from TRBV6-1 and TRBJ2-3; matching of 6 bases hints at TRBD2 as the D gene. Sequencing input: CD8+ T cells from PBMCs. The clonotype originates from a human donor with multiple sclerosis. The encoded CDR3 is CASSGLARGSSTDTQYF. At the DNA level, the sequence is TGTGCCAGCAGTGGTCTTGCGCGGGGTTCTAGCACAGATACGCAGTATTTT.